One sample yielded the 21 T cell receptor beta chains listed below, sequenced in a study of patients and donors after allogeneic stem cell transplantation. TCRdb re-derived calls from the RT-PCR reads in MiXCR, one entry per CDR3 protein. The repertoire has around 200,000 distinct CDR3 sequences, 38% of them found once; the top ten carry 9.5% to 13%. The sample consisted of blood, either unsorted or a sorted T cell fraction (not recorded which). These receptors all stem from a human donor who was either an allogeneic HSCT recipient or a stem cell or donor lymphocyte infusion donor (not recorded which). It is not recorded whose cells these are; they may come from a transplant donor.

The chain recombines TRBV29-1 with TRBJ1-1; possible D gene TRBD1, 5 bases. The germline gives CDR1 SQVTM, CDR2 ANQGSEA. The CDR3 length is 13 residues. The V end lost 3 bases, the J end lost 2 bases, and 10 bases lay between the germline ends. CDR3 nucleotides: TGCAGCGTTGATAACAGGCTTAACACTGAAGCTTTCTTT. Amino acids: CSVDNRLNTEAFF.

CDR3 protein: CASSFGRAYNEQFF. The CDR3, as DNA: TGTGCCAGCAGTTTTGGGAGGGCCTACAATGAGCAGTTCTTC. This chain joins TRBV12-3 or TRBV12-4 and TRBJ2-1; TRBD2 matches 7 bases. The ends lost 3 bases at V and 2 bases at J; junction bases unmatched: 1. This CDR3 has 14 residues.

V and J are TRBV28 and TRBJ2-7; a possible D gene is TRBD1 (6 bases). The germline V gene has CDR1 MDHEN and CDR2 SYDVKM. The CDR3 covers 15 residues. V was shortened by 5 bases and J by 2 bases, with 16 bases between the two germline ends. The chain's CDR3 is CASSPPAQGPYEQYF. The CDR3 coding sequence is TGTGCCAGCAGTCCGCCCGCACAGGGACCCTACGAGCAGTACTTC.

This clonotype was counted a single time. J is TRBJ2-7 and V is TRBV3-1, with D maybe TRBD1 (6 bases). V was shortened by 2 bases and J by 7 bases, with 12 bases between the two germline ends. Looked up from germline, CDR1 is LGHDT and CDR2 is YNNKEL (reference sequence). This CDR3 spans 13 amino acids. The CDR3 here is CASSQTGLSEQYF. In DNA form, the CDR3 reads TGTGCCAGCAGCCAAACAGGGCTTAGTGAGCAGTACTTC.

The rearrangement joins TRBV12-3 or TRBV12-4 to TRBJ2-6; 9 bases map to TRBD1. This CDR3 is 15 amino acids long. The V gene end was trimmed by 6 bases and the J gene end by 5 bases; junction bases not matched to a gene: 5. The CDR3 spells CASRTQGARANVLTF. The CDR3 DNA reads as TGTGCCAGCAGGACACAGGGGGCGCGGGCCAACGTCCTGACTTTC.

This clonotype was found many times. The chain uses TRBV9 and TRBJ2-3, with D possibly being TRBD2 (6 bases). Trimming took 3 bases from V and 1 from J, leaving 6 bases between them. Per germline, CDR1 SGDLS and CDR2 YYNGEE. The length of the CDR3 is 13 residues. For the CDR3, the DNA is TGTGCCAGCAGCGGCGGGGGCACAGATACGCAGTATTTT. Protein sequence: CASSGGGTDTQYF.

The V and J genes are TRBV5-1 and TRBJ1-4; D is unclear. From germline, CDR1 is SGHRS and CDR2 YFSETQ. V was cut by 0 bases and J by 7 bases, with 7 bases left in between. CDR3 length: 13 residues. The CDR3 DNA is TGCGCCAGCAGCTTGGGGAATGGTGAAAAACTGTTTTTT. Protein product: CASSLGNGEKLFF.

There are a few counts of this clonotype. This chain joins TRBV10-3 and TRBJ2-2; TRBD1 matches 7 bases. The junction had 3 bases not matched to a gene; V was cut back by 5 bases and J by 0 bases. From germline, CDR1 is ENHRY and CDR2 SYGVKD. CDR3 length: 15 residues. CDR3 sequence reads: CAISRDSANTGELFF. The CDR3 nucleotides read TGTGCCATCAGTCGGGACAGCGCGAACACCGGGGAGCTGTTTTTT.

The J gene is TRBJ2-1, the V gene TRBV27; the match to TRBD2 covers 10 bases. Trimming removed 5 bases from V and 6 bases from J; junction bases left unmatched: 4. CDR1 is MNHEY, CDR2 SMNVEV, per germline (reference sequence). The CDR3 extends over 14 amino acids. CDR3 protein: CASSPSSGGNEQFF. For the CDR3, the DNA is TGTGCCAGCAGTCCATCTAGCGGGGGCAATGAGCAGTTCTTC.

This sequence joins TRBV30 and TRBJ1-3, with 7 bases aligning to TRBD1. This CDR3 spans 15 amino acids. V dropped 3 bases and J dropped 7; count of bases not matched to a gene: 12. Germline lookup yields CDR1 GTSNPN and CDR2 SVGIG (reference sequence). DNA of the CDR3: TGTGCCTGGAGCACTCCCGGGACAGTCGGGAACACCATATATTTT. The encoded protein is CAWSTPGTVGNTIYF.

The chain recombines TRBV27 with TRBJ1-5; TRBD1 might be the D (6 bases). The CDR3 is 12 amino acids. Germline V CDR1 and CDR2: MNHEY, SMNVEV (reference sequence). V gave up 6 bases and J gave up 4 bases, with 7 bases separating them. The CDR3 DNA sequence: TGTGCCAGCAGCGACAGGAATCAGCCCCAGCATTTT. The encoded protein is CASSDRNQPQHF.

The V gene is TRBV27, the J gene TRBJ2-7; D is undetermined. The V end lost 3 bases, the J end lost 6 bases, and 15 bases lay between the germline ends. Germline V gene sequence: CDR1 MNHEY, CDR2 SMNVEV (reference sequence). This CDR3 spans 14 amino acids. CDR3 sequence reads: CASSFQTLVSEQYF. The DNA of the CDR3 is TGTGCCAGCAGTTTTCAAACTCTCGTTTCCGAGCAGTACTTC.

The chain uses TRBV29-1 and TRBJ1-5; no clear D gene. Trimming removed 4 bases at V and 0 bases at J, with 7 bases between. The CDR3 is 13 residues long. From germline, CDR1 is SQVTM and CDR2 ANQGSEA. CDR3: CSVAFNSNQPQHF. The CDR3 DNA reads TGCAGCGTTGCGTTTAATAGCAATCAGCCCCAGCATTTT.

The V gene is TRBV18, the J gene TRBJ1-5, with D possibly being TRBD1 (6 bases). Deletions cut 3 bases from V and 0 bases from J, with 9 bases between. Germline V lookup: CDR1 KGHSH, CDR2 LQKENI. This CDR3 has 15 residues. In DNA, the CDR3 is TGTGCCAGCTCACCCGACAGGAATAGCAATCAGCCCCAGCATTTT. Translating it yields CASSPDRNSNQPQHF.

The chain couples TRBV20-1 to TRBJ2-3, with 9 bases aligning to TRBD2. This CDR3 has 15 amino acids. The V segment lost 3 bases and the J segment 3 bases; nucleotides outside the gene matches: 7. CDR1 is DFQATT, CDR2 SNEGSKA, per germline (reference sequence). This CDR3 reads CSASPLAGKTDTQYF. In DNA form, the CDR3 reads TGCAGTGCTAGCCCCCTAGCGGGGAAGACAGATACGCAGTATTTT.

The chain couples TRBV18 to TRBJ2-7; no reliable D call. This CDR3 has 13 amino acids. Germline V gene sequence: CDR1 KGHSH, CDR2 LQKENI. V shed 3 bases and J shed 1 base, with 7 bases lying between them. Written as DNA, the CDR3 is TGTGCCAGCTCACCCCGGTGGTCCTACGAGCAGTACTTC. Its protein is CASSPRWSYEQYF.

The table lists this clonotype with a few counts. The chain links TRBV4-2 to TRBJ1-1, with a possible D match to TRBD1 (6 bases). CDR1 LGHNA and CDR2 YNFKEQ come from the germline V gene. The V gene lost 3 bases and the J gene lost 6 bases, with 17 bases spanning the gap. The CDR3 totals 15 residues. DNA of the CDR3: TGTGCCAGCAGCCACGAAGGGGGGGATCGCGCTGAAGCTTTCTTT. It codes for CASSHEGGDRAEAFF.

This sequence joins TRBV12-3 or TRBV12-4 and TRBJ2-2; the D gene is possibly TRBD2 (6 bases). This CDR3 comprises 15 residues. Between the trimmed V and J ends, which lost 6 bases and 7 bases, there was a span of 18 bases. CDR3 amino acids: CASSPRDLGGGELFF. CDR3 nucleotide sequence: TGTGCCAGCAGCCCTAGGGACCTCGGGGGCGGGGAGCTGTTTTTT.

The chain combines TRBV5-1 with TRBJ2-5; 11 nucleotides match TRBD2. Per germline, CDR1 SGHRS and CDR2 YFSETQ. With V trimmed by 4 bases and J by 5 bases, 10 bases remained unmatched. The CDR3 covers 16 residues. CDR3 nucleotides: TGCGCCAGCAGCAGATATCCGGGACTAGCGGTTGAGACCCAGTACTTC. It encodes CASSRYPGLAVETQYF.

The chain has TRBV7-9 and TRBJ1-2; the match to TRBD1 covers 9 bases. V trimming: 6 bases; J trimming: 2 bases; junction bases outside the gene matches: 4. Per germline, CDR1 SEHNR and CDR2 FQNEAQ (reference sequence). The CDR3 length is 14 residues. The CDR3 loop reads CASRLGQGNYGYTF. CDR3 in DNA: TGTGCCAGCAGGCTGGGACAGGGAAACTATGGCTACACCTTC.

CDR3 nucleotides: TGTGCCAGCAGTGACTTGACAGGCCCCCTTGGCTACACCTTC. Residues: CASSDLTGPLGYTF. V gene TRBV6-4 combines with J gene TRBJ1-2, with D maybe TRBD1 (6 bases). Trimming removed 1 base from V and 7 bases from J, with 13 bases in between. The CDR3 runs 14 residues. CDR1 and CDR2 (germline): MRHNA, SNTAGT.